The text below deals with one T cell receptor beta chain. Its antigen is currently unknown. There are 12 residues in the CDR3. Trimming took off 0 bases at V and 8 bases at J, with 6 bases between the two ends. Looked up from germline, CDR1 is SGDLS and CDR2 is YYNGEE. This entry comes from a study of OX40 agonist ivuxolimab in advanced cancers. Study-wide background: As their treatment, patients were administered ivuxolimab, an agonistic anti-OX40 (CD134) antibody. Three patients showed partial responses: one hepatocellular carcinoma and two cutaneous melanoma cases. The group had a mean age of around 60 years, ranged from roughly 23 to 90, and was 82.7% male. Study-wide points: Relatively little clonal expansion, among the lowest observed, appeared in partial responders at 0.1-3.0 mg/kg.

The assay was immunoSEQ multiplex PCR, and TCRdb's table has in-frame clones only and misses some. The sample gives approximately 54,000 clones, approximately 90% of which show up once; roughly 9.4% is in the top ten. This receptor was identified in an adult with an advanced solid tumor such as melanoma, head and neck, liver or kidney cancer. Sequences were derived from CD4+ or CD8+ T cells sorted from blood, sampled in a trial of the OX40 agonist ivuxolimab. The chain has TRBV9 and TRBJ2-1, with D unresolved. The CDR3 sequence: CASSVGTHEQFF. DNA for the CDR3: TGTGCCAGCAGCGTAGGGACCCATGAGCAGTTCTTC. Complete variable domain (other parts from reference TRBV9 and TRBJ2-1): DSGVTQTPKHLITATGQRVTLRCSPRSGDLSVYWYQQSLDQGLQFLIQYYNGEERAKGNILERFSAQQFPDLHSELNLSSLELGDSALYFCASSVGTHEQFFGPGTRLTVL.